A single sample gave rise to the 2 T cell receptor beta chains below, sequenced in a study of molecular identifiers for immune sequencing clone quantification. TCRdb re-analysed the PCR reads in MiXCR, keeping a single row per CDR3 protein. The repertoire holds a few hundred thousand distinct CDR3 sequences, with around 23% as singletons. The sequencing input was naive CD8+ T cells from blood, with Jurkat cell RNA spiked in. This sample's subset: FACS-sorted CD8+CD4-CCR7+CD45RA+ naive T cells. The receptors shown here come from a human donor in good health. Some libraries in this study had Jurkat cell RNA spiked in.

This clonotype was picked up a small number of times. This rearrangement joins TRBV24-1 to TRBJ2-5, with D unclear. V was clipped by 6 bases and J by 3 bases, with 10 bases between them. CDR1 KGHDR and CDR2 SFDVKD come from the germline V gene. The CDR3 has 13 amino acids. The CDR3 spells CATSFRLEETQYF. The CDR3 region has the DNA TGTGCCACCAGTTTTAGGTTGGAAGAGACCCAGTACTTC.

Comments on this clonotype: This could be a read error, since a much larger clone is one nucleotide away. The chain has TRBV6-1 and TRBJ2-3, with 7 bases that match TRBD1. Germline-derived CDR1 and CDR2 are MNHNS and SASEGT. The CDR3 runs 13 residues. The CDR3 sequence is CAAQTGVTDTQCF. The CDR3 DNA sequence: TGTGCCGCACAAACAGGGGTGACAGATACGCAGTGTTTT.